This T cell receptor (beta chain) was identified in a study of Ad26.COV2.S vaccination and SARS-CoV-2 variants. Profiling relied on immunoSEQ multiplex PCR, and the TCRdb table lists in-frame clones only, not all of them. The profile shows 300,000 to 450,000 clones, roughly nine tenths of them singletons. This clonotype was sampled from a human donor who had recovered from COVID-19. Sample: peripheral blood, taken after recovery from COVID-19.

The CDR3 DNA is TGTGCCAGCGCCCAACAGGGGGCGCCCGGCTACACCTTC. It translates to CASAQQGAPGYTF. The chain uses TRBV6-5 and TRBJ1-2, with TRBD1 identical over 9 bases. CDR3 size: 13 residues. The V gene end was trimmed by 8 bases and the J gene end by 8 bases; junction bases not matched to a gene: 9. CDR1 and CDR2 (germline): MNHEY, SVGAGI.